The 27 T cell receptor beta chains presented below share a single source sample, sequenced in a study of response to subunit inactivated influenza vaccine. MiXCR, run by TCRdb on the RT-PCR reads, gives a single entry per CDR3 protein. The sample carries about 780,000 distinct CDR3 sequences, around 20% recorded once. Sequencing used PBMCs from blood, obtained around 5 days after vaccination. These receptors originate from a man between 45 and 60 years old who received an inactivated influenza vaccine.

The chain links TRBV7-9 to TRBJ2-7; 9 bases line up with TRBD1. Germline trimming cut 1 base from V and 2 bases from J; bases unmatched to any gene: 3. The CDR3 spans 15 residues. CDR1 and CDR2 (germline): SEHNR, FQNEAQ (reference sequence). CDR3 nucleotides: TGTGCCAGCAGCTTAGTCGGGACAGGGCCCTACGAGCAGTACTTC. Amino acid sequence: CASSLVGTGPYEQYF.

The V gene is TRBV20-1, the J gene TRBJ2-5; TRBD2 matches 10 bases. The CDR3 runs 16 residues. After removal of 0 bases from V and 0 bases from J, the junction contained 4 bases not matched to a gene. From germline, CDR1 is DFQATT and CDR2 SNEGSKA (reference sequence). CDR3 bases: TGCAGTGCTAGAGATCTAGCGGGAGAGTACCAAGAGACCCAGTACTTC. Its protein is CSARDLAGEYQETQYF.

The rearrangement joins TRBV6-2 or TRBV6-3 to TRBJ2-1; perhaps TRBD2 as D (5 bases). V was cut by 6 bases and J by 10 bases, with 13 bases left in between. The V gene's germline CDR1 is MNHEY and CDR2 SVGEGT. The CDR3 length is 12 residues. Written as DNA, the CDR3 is TGTGCCAGCAGCCATGGAGGACTCGAGCAGTTCTTC. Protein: CASSHGGLEQFF.

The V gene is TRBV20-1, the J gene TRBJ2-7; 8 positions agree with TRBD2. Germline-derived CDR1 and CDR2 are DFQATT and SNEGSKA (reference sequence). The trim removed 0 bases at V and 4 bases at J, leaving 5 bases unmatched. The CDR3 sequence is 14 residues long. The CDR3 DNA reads TGCAGTGCTAGAGAAGGGAGCGGGAGTTACGAGCAGTACTTC. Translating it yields CSAREGSGSYEQYF.

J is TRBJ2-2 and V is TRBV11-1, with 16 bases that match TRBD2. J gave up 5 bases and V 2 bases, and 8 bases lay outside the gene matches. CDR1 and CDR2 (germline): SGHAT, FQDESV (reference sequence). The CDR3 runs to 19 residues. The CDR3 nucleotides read TGTGCCAGCAGCTTAAGGCCGGGACTAGCGGGAGGGCGAACCGGGGAGCTGTTTTTT. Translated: CASSLRPGLAGGRTGELFF.

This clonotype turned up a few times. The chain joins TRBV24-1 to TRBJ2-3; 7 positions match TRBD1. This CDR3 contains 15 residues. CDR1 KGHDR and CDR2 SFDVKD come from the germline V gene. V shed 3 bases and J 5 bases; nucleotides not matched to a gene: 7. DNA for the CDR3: TGTGCCACCAGTGATCCGACAGGGATTGAAGATACGCAGTATTTT. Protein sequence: CATSDPTGIEDTQYF.

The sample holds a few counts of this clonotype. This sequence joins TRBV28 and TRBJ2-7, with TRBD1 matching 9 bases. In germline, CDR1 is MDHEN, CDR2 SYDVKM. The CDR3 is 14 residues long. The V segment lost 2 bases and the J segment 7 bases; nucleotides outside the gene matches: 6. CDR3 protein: CASSLSRTGVEQYF. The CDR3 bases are TGTGCCAGCAGTTTAAGCAGGACAGGGGTTGAGCAGTACTTC.

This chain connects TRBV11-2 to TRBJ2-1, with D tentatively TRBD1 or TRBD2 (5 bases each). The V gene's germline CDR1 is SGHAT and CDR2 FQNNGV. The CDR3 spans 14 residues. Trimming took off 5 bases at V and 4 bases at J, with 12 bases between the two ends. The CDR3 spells CASSPGTKYNEQFF. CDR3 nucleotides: TGTGCCAGCAGCCCCGGGACCAAATACAATGAGCAGTTCTTC.

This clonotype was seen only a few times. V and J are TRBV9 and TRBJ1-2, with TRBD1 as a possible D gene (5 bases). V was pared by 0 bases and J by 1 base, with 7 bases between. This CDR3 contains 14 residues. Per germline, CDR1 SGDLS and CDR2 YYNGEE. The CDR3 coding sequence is TGTGCCAGCAGCGTAGCCGGGGGTAACTATGGCTACACCTTC. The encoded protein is CASSVAGGNYGYTF.

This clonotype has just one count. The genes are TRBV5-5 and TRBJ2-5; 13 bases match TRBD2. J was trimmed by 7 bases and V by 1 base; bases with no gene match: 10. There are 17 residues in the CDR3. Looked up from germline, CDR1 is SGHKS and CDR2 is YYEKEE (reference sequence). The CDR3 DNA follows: TGTGCCAGCAGCTTGCCGGGACTAGCGGGGAAGGGTGGGACCCAGTACTTC. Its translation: CASSLPGLAGKGGTQYF.

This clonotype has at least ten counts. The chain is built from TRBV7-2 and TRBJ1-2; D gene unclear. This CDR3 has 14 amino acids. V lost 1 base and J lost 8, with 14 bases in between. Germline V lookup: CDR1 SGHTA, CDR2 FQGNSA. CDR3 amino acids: CASSLVDWPGGYTF. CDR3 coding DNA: TGTGCCAGCAGCTTAGTCGACTGGCCTGGCGGCTACACCTTC.

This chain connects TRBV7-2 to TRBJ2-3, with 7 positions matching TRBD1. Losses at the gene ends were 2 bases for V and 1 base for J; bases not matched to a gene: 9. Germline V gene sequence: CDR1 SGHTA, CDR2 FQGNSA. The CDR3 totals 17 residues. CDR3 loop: CASSLTPEGTGTDTQYF. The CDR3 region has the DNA TGTGCCAGCAGCTTAACCCCCGAAGGGACAGGCACAGATACGCAGTATTTT. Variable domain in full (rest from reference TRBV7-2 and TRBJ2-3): GAGVSQSPSNKVTEKGKDVELRCDPISGHTALYWYRQSLGQGLEFLIYFQGNSAPDKSGLPSDRFSAERTGGSVSTLTIQRTQQEDSAVYLCASSLTPEGTGTDTQYFGPGTRLTVL.

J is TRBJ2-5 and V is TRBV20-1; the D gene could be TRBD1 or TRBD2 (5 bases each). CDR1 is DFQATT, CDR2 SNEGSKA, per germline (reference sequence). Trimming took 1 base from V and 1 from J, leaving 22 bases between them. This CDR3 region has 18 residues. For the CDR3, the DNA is TGCAGTGCTAGAGGGGGGTTTGGTAGTAGCCGAGGCCAAGAGACCCAGTACTTC. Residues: CSARGGFGSSRGQETQYF.

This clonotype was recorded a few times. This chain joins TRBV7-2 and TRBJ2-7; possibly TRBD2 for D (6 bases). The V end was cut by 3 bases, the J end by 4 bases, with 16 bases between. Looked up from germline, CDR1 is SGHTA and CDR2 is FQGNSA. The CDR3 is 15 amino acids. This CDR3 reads CASSLSGRGTYEQYF. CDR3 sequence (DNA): TGTGCCAGCAGCTTGTCTGGGCGCGGGACTTACGAGCAGTACTTC.

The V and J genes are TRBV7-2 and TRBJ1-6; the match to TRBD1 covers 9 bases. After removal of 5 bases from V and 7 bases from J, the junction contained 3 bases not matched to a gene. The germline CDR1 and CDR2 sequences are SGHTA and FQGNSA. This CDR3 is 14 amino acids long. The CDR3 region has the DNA TGTGCCAGCAGCGCCGGGACAGGGAATTCACCCCTCCACTTT. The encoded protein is CASSAGTGNSPLHF.

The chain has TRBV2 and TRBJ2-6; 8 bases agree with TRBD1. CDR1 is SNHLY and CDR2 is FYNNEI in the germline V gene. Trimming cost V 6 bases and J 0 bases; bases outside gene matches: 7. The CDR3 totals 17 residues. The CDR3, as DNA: TGTGCCAGCAGCGCAGGACAGGGTGGCTCTGGGGCCAACGTCCTGACTTTC. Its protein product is CASSAGQGGSGANVLTF.

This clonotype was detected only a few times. The CDR3 spells CASSLTQANTEAFF. The CDR3 DNA reads as TGTGCCAGCAGCCTTACACAAGCCAACACTGAAGCTTTCTTT. This chain connects TRBV16 to TRBJ1-1, with D uncertain. V was cut by 4 bases and J by 2 bases, with 11 bases left in between. Germline CDR1 reads KGHSY; CDR2 reads FQNENV. The CDR3 extends over 14 amino acids.

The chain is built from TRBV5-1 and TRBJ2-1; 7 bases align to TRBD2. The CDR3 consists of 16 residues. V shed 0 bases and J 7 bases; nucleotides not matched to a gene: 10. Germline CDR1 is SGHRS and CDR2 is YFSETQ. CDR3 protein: CASSLGLGTTWNEQFF. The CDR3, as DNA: TGCGCCAGCAGCTTGGGATTGGGGACTACCTGGAATGAGCAGTTCTTC.

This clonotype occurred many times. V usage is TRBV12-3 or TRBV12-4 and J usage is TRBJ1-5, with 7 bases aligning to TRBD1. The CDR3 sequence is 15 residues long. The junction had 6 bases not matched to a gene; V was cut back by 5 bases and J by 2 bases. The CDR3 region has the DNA TGTGCCAGCAGTACTCAGGGGGGGGGCAATCAGCCCCAGCATTTT. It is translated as CASSTQGGGNQPQHF.

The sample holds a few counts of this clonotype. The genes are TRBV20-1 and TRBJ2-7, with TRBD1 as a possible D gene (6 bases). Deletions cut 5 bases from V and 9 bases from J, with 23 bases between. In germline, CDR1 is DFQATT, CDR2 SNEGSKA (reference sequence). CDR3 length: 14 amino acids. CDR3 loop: CSALLGQLPRRQYF. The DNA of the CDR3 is TGCAGTGCTCTGCTTGGACAGCTCCCTCGCCGGCAGTACTTC.

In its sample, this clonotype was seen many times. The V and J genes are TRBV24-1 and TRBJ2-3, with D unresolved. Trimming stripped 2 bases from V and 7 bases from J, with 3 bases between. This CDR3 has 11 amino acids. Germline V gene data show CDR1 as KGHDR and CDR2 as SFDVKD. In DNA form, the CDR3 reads TGTGCCACCAGTGATTCGAATACGCAGTATTTT. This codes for CATSDSNTQYF.

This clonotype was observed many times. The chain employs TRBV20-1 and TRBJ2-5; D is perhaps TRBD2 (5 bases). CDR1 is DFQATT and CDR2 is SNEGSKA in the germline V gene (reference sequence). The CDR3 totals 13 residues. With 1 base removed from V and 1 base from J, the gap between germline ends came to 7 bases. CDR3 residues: CSARARGQETQYF. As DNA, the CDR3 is TGCAGTGCTAGAGCCCGGGGCCAAGAGACCCAGTACTTC.

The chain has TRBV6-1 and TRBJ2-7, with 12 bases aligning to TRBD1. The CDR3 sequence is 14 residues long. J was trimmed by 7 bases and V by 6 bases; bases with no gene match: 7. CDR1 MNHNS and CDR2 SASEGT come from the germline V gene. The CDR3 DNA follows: TGTGCCAGCAGACGGGACAGGGGGCCATGGGAGCAGTACTTC. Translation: CASRRDRGPWEQYF.

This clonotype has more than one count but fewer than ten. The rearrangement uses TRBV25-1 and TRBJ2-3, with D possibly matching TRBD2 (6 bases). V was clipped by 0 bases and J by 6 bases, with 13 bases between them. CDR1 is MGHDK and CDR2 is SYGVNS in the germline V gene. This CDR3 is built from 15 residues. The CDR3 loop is CASSEYSPGVDTQYF. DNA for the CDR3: TGTGCCAGCAGTGAATATTCTCCGGGAGTGGATACGCAGTATTTT.

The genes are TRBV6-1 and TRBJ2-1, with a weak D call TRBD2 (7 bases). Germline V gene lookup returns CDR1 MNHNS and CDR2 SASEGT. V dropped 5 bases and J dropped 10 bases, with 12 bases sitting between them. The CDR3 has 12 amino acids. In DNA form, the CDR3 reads TGTGCCAGCAGTCCGTGGGGGGGCGAGCAGTTCTTC. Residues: CASSPWGGEQFF.

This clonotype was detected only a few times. As DNA, the CDR3 is TGCGCCAGCAGCTTGGTAGGGACAGCCGGATTCAATGAGCAGTTCTTC. Translating gives CASSLVGTAGFNEQFF. V is TRBV5-1 and J is TRBJ2-1; 7 bases fit TRBD1. Unmatched junction bases numbered 9, after V lost 0 bases and J lost 6 bases. The germline gives CDR1 SGHRS, CDR2 YFSETQ. This CDR3 spans 16 amino acids.

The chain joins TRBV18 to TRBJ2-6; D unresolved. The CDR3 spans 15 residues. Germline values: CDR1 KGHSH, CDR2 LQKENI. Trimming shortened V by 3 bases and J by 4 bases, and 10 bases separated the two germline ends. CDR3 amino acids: CASSPLSNGANVLTF. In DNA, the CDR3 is TGTGCCAGCTCACCCTTAAGCAACGGGGCCAACGTCCTGACTTTC.